These T cell receptor beta chains were read from a single sample in a study of T cell responses to AZD1222 COVID-19 vaccine. Sequenced by immunoSEQ multiplex PCR; TCRdb stores in-frame clones only, minus some. The repertoire holds some 95,000 clones, with about 90% as singletons. Sequenced here: peripheral blood, sampled on day 0 of MenACWY control vaccination. All receptors come from an adult in good health. The CDR3 runs from the conserved cysteine through the conserved F or W. The D gene is left open where the match is weak. Some rows have no size entry. The others give once, few or many, or a class for an expanded clone.

TRBJ1-1,-,TRBV2,-,TGTGCCAGCAGCGGTCAGGGCGGCGGCACTGAAGCTTTCTTT,CASSGQGGGTEAFF
TRBJ2-7,-,TRBV5-1,-,TGCGCCAGCAGCCTGGGACTGGGATACGAGCAGTACTTC,CASSLGLGYEQYF
TRBJ2-6,-,TRBV5-4,-,TGTGCCAGCAGCTTGGGAGGAGACTCTGGGGCCAACGTCCTGACTTTC,CASSLGGDSGANVLTF
TRBJ2-7,-,TRBV7-9,-,TGTGCCAGCAGCCTAGGGGTTTACGAGCAGTACTTC,CASSLGVYEQYF
TRBJ2-2,-,TRBV2,-,TGTGCCAGCAGTGAAGGCAGGGCTGGGACCGGGGAGCTGTTTTTT,CASSEGRAGTGELFF
TRBJ2-2,TRBD1,TRBV18,-,TGTGCCAGCTCGTCGACAGGGGAAACCGGGGAGCTGTTTTTT,CASSSTGETGELFF
TRBJ2-5,-,TRBV7-3,-,TGTGCCAGCAGCTTATTGGGGGGCCAAGAGACCCAGTACTTC,CASSLLGGQETQYF
TRBJ1-5,TRBD1,TRBV4-2,-,TGTGCCAGCAGCCAAACGTCACAGGGGCTCTCCAATCAGCCCCAGCATTTT,CASSQTSQGLSNQPQHF
TRBJ1-2,-,TRBV9,few,TGTGCCAGCAGCGTAAGGGGCGGGGATGGCTACACCTTC,CASSVRGGDGYTF
TRBJ2-7,-,TRBV7-9,few,TGTGCCAGCAGCTTACTTACCGGCGAGCAGTACTTC,CASSLLTGEQYF
TRBJ2-2,-,TRBV14,-,TGTGCCAGCAGCCAAGCTAGGTGGGACACCGGGGAGCTGTTTTTT,CASSQARWDTGELFF
TRBJ1-1,-,TRBV29-1,-,TGCAGCGTTGAATCGACGGTGAACACTGAAGCTTTCTTT,CSVESTVNTEAFF
TRBJ2-2,TRBD1,TRBV7-2,-,TGTGCCAGCAGCGCCTGGACAGGGGTTTCCGGGGAGCTGTTTTTT,CASSAWTGVSGELFF
TRBJ1-5,-,TRBV28,-,TGTGCCAGCAGTCTTACAGGGAATGTGCATTTT,CASSLTGNVHF
TRBJ1-5,-,TRBV12-5,-,TGTGCTAGTAACGGGGGGGCTCAGCCCCAGCATTTT,CASNGGAQPQHF
TRBJ1-4,TRBD1,TRBV6-6,once,TGTGCCACCCGGATGGGGGACAGGGGAGAAAAACTGTTTTTT,CATRMGDRGEKLFF
TRBJ2-5,-,TRBV13,-,TGTGCCAGCAGCTTAGGGGCCGCCGAAGAGACCCAGTACTTC,CASSLGAAEETQYF
TRBJ1-2,-,TRBV6-2/TRBV6-3,-,TGTGCCAGCAGTTACGACGGGGGCGATGGCTACACCTTC,CASSYDGGDGYTF
TRBJ1-1,TRBD1,TRBV2,-,TGTGCCAGCAGTGAGGGACAGCTGAACACTGAAGCTTTCTTT,CASSEGQLNTEAFF
TRBJ1-3,TRBD1,TRBV6-1,-,TGTGCCAGCAGTGAAGCGGGTCCCTTCCGGGACAGGCCCTCTGGAAACACCATATATTTT,CASSEAGPFRDRPSGNTIYF
TRBJ1-6,TRBD1,TRBV28,-,TGTGCCAGCAGCCCTGTGACACAGGGGAGCTCACCCCTCCACTTT,CASSPVTQGSSPLHF
TRBJ2-3,-,TRBV7-3,-,TGTGCCAGCAGCTTAGGAGGTGCAGATACGCAGTATTTT,CASSLGGADTQYF
TRBJ2-7,-,TRBV5-1,-,TGCGCCAGCAGCTTGGTCTCGCGGGTCAGCTCCTACGAGCAGTACTTC,CASSLVSRVSSYEQYF
TRBJ2-1,TRBD1,TRBV4-1,-,TGCGCCAGCAGCCTCGGGGACAGGTACAATGAGCAGTTCTTC,CASSLGDRYNEQFF
TRBJ1-3,-,TRBV9,-,TGTGCCAGCAGCCGCGAAGTTGGGAGCTCTGGAAACACCATATATTTT,CASSREVGSSGNTIYF
TRBJ1-6,TRBD1,TRBV6-5,-,TGTGCCAGCTCATATACAGGGGGCACGGGGTCACCCCTCCACTTT,CASSYTGGTGSPLHF
TRBJ2-7,-,TRBV7-2,-,TGTGCCAGCAGCCCCTTTGGGGCCTCCTACGAGCAGTACTTC,CASSPFGASYEQYF
TRBJ1-2,TRBD1,TRBV29-1,-,TGCAGCGTTACCCCCGGGCCCGGGACAGGGAGGCCTAACTATGGCTACACCTTC,CSVTPGPGTGRPNYGYTF
TRBJ2-1,-,TRBV4-2,-,TGTGCCAGCAGCCACGGGACGGGGGTCGGTAACTACAATGAGCAGTTCTTC,CASSHGTGVGNYNEQFF
TRBJ2-3,TRBD1,TRBV15,-,TGTGCCACCAGCAGAGGGGACAGGGAGGTAGATACGCAGTATTTT,CATSRGDREVDTQYF
TRBJ1-6,-,TRBV7-2,-,TGTGCCAGCAGCCCACCCGACAGCAATTCACCCCTCCACTTT,CASSPPDSNSPLHF
TRBJ1-1,TRBD1,TRBV19,-,TGTGCCAGTTTGGACAGGAGGGCCACTGAAGCTTTCTTT,CASLDRRATEAFF
TRBJ2-5,TRBD2,TRBV11-2,once,TGTGCCAGCAGCTTAAGATCTGGCGGGGGGGTCCGGGAGACCCAGTACTTC,CASSLRSGGGVRETQYF
TRBJ1-3,TRBD1,TRBV2,-,TGTGCCAGCAGTTTACAGGGGGCCGCTGGAAACACCATATATTTT,CASSLQGAAGNTIYF
TRBJ2-1,-,TRBV27,few,TGTGCCAGCAGTTTTGTGGAAAGGTTTGGCAATGAGCAGTTCTTC,CASSFVERFGNEQFF
TRBJ1-2,-,TRBV7-9,-,TGTGCCAGCAGCTTAGCAGGGGTGGGTCATGGCTACACCTTC,CASSLAGVGHGYTF
TRBJ1-2,-,TRBV24-1,-,TGTGCCACCAGTGAGCAGGGGCAGAGCTATGGCTACACCTTC,CATSEQGQSYGYTF
TRBJ1-2,-,TRBV28,-,TGTGCCAGCACGATACCGGGGGTTACCTATGGCTACACCTTC,CASTIPGVTYGYTF
TRBJ1-2,TRBD1,TRBV5-1,-,TGCGCCAGCAGCTTGGCAAGACAGGGGGAAGGATCCTCTACTTTCTATGGCTACACCTTC,CASSLARQGEGSSTFYGYTF
TRBJ2-5,-,TRBV15,-,TGTGCCACCAGCAGAGAGGGATCCCTCCAAGAGACCCAGTACTTC,CATSREGSLQETQYF
TRBJ2-3,-,TRBV4-3,-,TGCGCCAGCAGCCAAGAGGCGAGCGCAGATACGCAGTATTTT,CASSQEASADTQYF
TRBJ1-1,-,TRBV19,-,TGTGCCAGTAGTATAGGTCTCCGGGGTTTAGGCACTGAAGCTTTCTTT,CASSIGLRGLGTEAFF
TRBJ2-5,TRBD1,TRBV24-1,-,TGTGCCACCAGTGATTCCAGGGGGTACCAAGAGACCCAGTACTTC,CATSDSRGYQETQYF
TRBJ1-1,TRBD1,TRBV5-1,-,TGCGCCAGCAAACAGGGGACGAACACTGAAGCTTTCTTT,CASKQGTNTEAFF
TRBJ2-6,-,TRBV7-2,-,TGTGCCAGCAGCTTAGCCCCGAACTCTGGGGCCAACGTCCTGACTTTC,CASSLAPNSGANVLTF
TRBJ1-2,-,TRBV19,-,TGTGCCAGTAGGGACAGAGCATATGGCTACACCTTC,CASRDRAYGYTF
TRBJ2-1,-,TRBV21-1,-,TGTGCCAGCAGGGGACTAGCGGGGGGACACAATGAGCAGTTCTTC,CASRGLAGGHNEQFF
TRBJ1-2,TRBD1,TRBV3-1/TRBV3-2,-,TGTGCCAGCAGCCCGACAGGGAACTATGGCTACACCTTC,CASSPTGNYGYTF
TRBJ2-3,-,TRBV7-9,-,TGTGCCAGCAGCTTTGGCGGCACAGATACGCAGTATTTT,CASSFGGTDTQYF
TRBJ1-3,TRBD1,TRBV30,once,TGTGCCTGGAGTAGGGACAGGGCGGGAAACACCATATATTTT,CAWSRDRAGNTIYF
TRBJ2-7,-,TRBV5-8,-,TGTGCCAGCAGCCAATTCGATGTCGAGCAGTACTTC,CASSQFDVEQYF
TRBJ2-5,TRBD2,TRBV7-9,-,TGTGCCAGCAGCTTATCAAAGGGACTAGTACAGGAGACCCAGTACTTC,CASSLSKGLVQETQYF
TRBJ2-5,-,TRBV15,-,TGTGCCACCAGCAGGGGGGGGCACCAAGAGACCCAGTACTTC,CATSRGGHQETQYF